One and the same sample provided the 11 T cell receptor beta chains below, sequenced in a study of OX40 agonist ivuxolimab in advanced cancers. The library was made by the immunoSEQ multiplex PCR assay. The clones in this table, taken by TCRdb from immuneACCESS, are in-frame only. Not every clone is retained; where verified, under half of the shortfall comes from an unresolved V gene, and the cause of the rest is unknown. In this sample the table shows over 60,000 clones, roughly 82% of which occur a single time. The ten biggest clones cover 2.4% of the sample. The sequencing used CD4+ or CD8+ T cells sorted from blood, collected in a trial of the OX40 agonist ivuxolimab. These TCRs come from an adult with an advanced solid tumor such as melanoma, head and neck, liver or kidney cancer.

The rearrangement uses TRBV7-2 and TRBJ2-2, with TRBD2 as a possible D gene (6 bases). The CDR3 totals 15 residues. Germline V gene sequence: CDR1 SGHTA, CDR2 FQGNSA. V was shortened by 4 bases and J by 7 bases, with 16 bases between the two germline ends. The CDR3 nucleotides are TGTGCCAGCAGCTCTTTCGGGGGACCAGGCGGGGAGCTGTTTTTT. Translation: CASSSFGGPGGELFF.

The chain links TRBV5-1 to TRBJ2-1; a weak D match, TRBD1 (6 bases). CDR3 length: 15 residues. With 4 bases removed from V and 2 bases from J, the gap between germline ends came to 13 bases. The V gene's germline CDR1 is SGHRS and CDR2 YFSETQ. The DNA for the CDR3 is TGCGCCAGCAGCCTGGCAGGGGACCCCTACAATGAGCAGTTCTTC. It translates to CASSLAGDPYNEQFF.

This rearrangement joins TRBV6-6 to TRBJ1-6; 7 bases map to TRBD1. V lost 10 bases to trimming and J lost 10 bases; unmatched junction nucleotides: 7. The CDR3 sequence is 12 residues long. Germline V CDR1 and CDR2: MNHNY, SVGAGI (reference sequence). The DNA for the CDR3 is TGTGCCACCGGACAGGTTCCATCACCCCTCCACTTT. It yields the protein CATGQVPSPLHF.

This rearrangement joins TRBV19 to TRBJ1-5; TRBD1 is a possible D gene (6 bases). Per germline, CDR1 LNHDA and CDR2 SQIVND (reference sequence). This CDR3 region has 13 residues. The V end lost 6 bases, the J end lost 5 bases, and 11 bases lay between the germline ends. For the CDR3, the DNA is TGTGCCAGTAGCGACAGGTATGATCAGCCCCAGCATTTT. Translating gives CASSDRYDQPQHF.

The chain joins TRBV5-1 to TRBJ2-2; D is perhaps TRBD2 (6 bases). This CDR3 has 16 residues. Per germline, CDR1 SGHRS and CDR2 YFSETQ. Trimming left V 0 bases short and J 5 bases short, with 14 bases between. CDR3 region: CASSLDGGAPTGELFF. The CDR3 bases are TGCGCCAGCAGCTTGGACGGCGGGGCCCCAACCGGGGAGCTGTTTTTT.

This chain joins TRBV29-1 and TRBJ2-7; no clear D gene. The CDR3 is made up of 12 amino acids. V was shortened by 7 bases and J by 2 bases, with 12 bases between the two germline ends. In germline, CDR1 is SQVTM, CDR2 ANQGSEA. CDR3 region: CSDGQAPYEQYF. Here the CDR3 DNA reads TGCAGCGACGGTCAGGCCCCCTACGAGCAGTACTTC.

V gene TRBV2 combines with J gene TRBJ1-5; D might be TRBD1 (5 bases). The CDR3 contains 16 residues. Germline values: CDR1 SNHLY, CDR2 FYNNEI. Trimming took off 10 bases at V and 4 bases at J, with 23 bases between the two ends. CDR3 bases: TGTGCCACCAAACCGCAACCGGGACTGATTAATCAGCCCCAGCATTTT. Amino acids: CATKPQPGLINQPQHF.

The sample holds a few counts of this clone. The junction departs from the called germline gene at one end, perhaps through a read error. The rearrangement uses TRBV6-1 and TRBJ1-1, with 9 bases lining up with TRBD1. The V gene's germline CDR1 is MNHNS and CDR2 SASEGT. The CDR3 has 16 residues. The CDR3 DNA is TGTGCCAGCACTGAACCGGGACAGGGATTGAACACTGAAGCTTTCTTT. Its protein product is CASTEPGQGLNTEAFF.

The chain is built from TRBV27 and TRBJ2-7, with 7 bases lining up with TRBD2. Germline V gene sequence: CDR1 MNHEY, CDR2 SMNVEV (reference sequence). The CDR3 is made up of 13 amino acids. V dropped 5 bases and J dropped 3; count of bases not matched to a gene: 4. The CDR3 reads CASSPRDYYEQYF. CDR3 bases: TGTGCCAGCAGTCCTCGGGACTACTACGAGCAGTACTTC.

The rearrangement links TRBV15 to TRBJ2-3; a weak D match, TRBD2 (7 bases). Germline V gene sequence: CDR1 LNHNV, CDR2 YYDKDF (reference sequence). The CDR3 loop spans 16 amino acids. Trimming cost V 5 bases and J 3 bases, with 18 bases left between them. Here the CDR3 DNA reads TGTGCCACCAGCCAGGGCTCCGGGGGGCTTACAGATACGCAGTATTTT. It is translated as CATSQGSGGLTDTQYF. Drawing the rest from reference TRBV15 and TRBJ2-3, the complete variable domain is DAMVIQNPRYQVTQFGKPVTLSCSQTLNHNVMYWYQQKSSQAPKLLFHYYDKDFNNEADTPDNFQSRRPNTSFCFLDIRSPGLGDTAMYLCATSQGSGGLTDTQYFGPGTRLTVL.

V is TRBV7-2 and J is TRBJ1-2; 11 bases align to TRBD1. The junction had 9 bases not matched to a gene; V was cut back by 5 bases and J by 13 bases. The CDR3 loop spans 13 amino acids. Germline V lookup: CDR1 SGHTA, CDR2 FQGNSA. CDR3 in DNA: TGTGCCAGCAGCCGGGACAGGGGGTCATCGCGCACCTTC. Translated, it gives CASSRDRGSSRTF.